The sequence of this T cell receptor beta chain was determined in a study of CD8 T cells in Susac syndrome (dated by TCRdb to the late 2010s). General notes on the study: Repertoire sequencing was used to test whether CD8+ T cell activation and differentiation in Susac syndrome was antigen driven.

What the authors observed across the whole study: The number of individuals in the TCR sequencing and HLA analysis was acknowledged as relatively small.

Peripheral blood CD8+ and CD4+ T cells from healthy donors, Susac syndrome patients and multiple sclerosis patients were profiled by high-throughput TCR beta sequencing. The healthy donors served as controls matched for age and sex. Bulk CD8+ and CD4+ T cells were purified by magnetic negative isolation, whereas CD8+ TEMRA cells were enriched by FACS. Blood was collected in EDTA tubes and processed within 24 hours, with PBMCs isolated through density gradient centrifugation. PBMCs intended for TCR sequencing were cryopreserved in liquid nitrogen and thawed later in a water bath at 37 degrees C. The sorted or isolated CD4+, CD8+ and CD8+ TEMRA cells reached a purity of at least 90%. RNA was extracted using the RNeasy kit, and roughly 0.45 to 1 ug of the RNA was reverse transcribed with random hexamers. The immunoSEQ multiplex PCR assay, covering 54 Vbeta and 13 Jbeta segments, was used to amplify TCR beta CDR3 regions. PCR amplification bias was corrected by using a synthetic template baseline for primer optimization and computational correction. The paper's data handling went like this. Only productive sequences were kept, with reads annotated to V, D and J genes according to IMGT and analyzed in immunoSEQ Analyzer. To calculate clonality, Shannon entropy was normalized by log2 of the number of productive unique sequences and then subtracted from one. For each patient and control, public and private clones were evaluated within the 100 most prevalent clones. Clones were defined as Susac-specific when absent from the healthy and MS cohorts, from about a thousand published viral clones and from other ImmuneACCESS disease sequences. In TCRdb, the public reads were trimmed at Q25 with fastp and aligned with MiXCR, with productive beta chains retained. Every entry covers one CDR3 protein and lists the most common genes and DNA from its rows. The V and J calls shown here were made by TCRdb, not taken from the authors' results. Across this sample there are around 130,000 distinct CDR3 sequences, with less than 95% seen only once. Of the sample, 0.095% to 0.1% falls within the top ten clones.

Comment on this clonotype: Its antigen has not been determined. Base qualities were left out, and no much larger clone turns up one base away.

The receptor was derived from a human donor in good health. Sample: CD4+ T cells from PBMCs.

The DNA is TGTGCCAGCATCCATTACAGGGAAGAAGAAATCTATGGCTACACCTTC. This encodes CASIHYREEEIYGYTF. The V gene is TRBV5-6 and the J gene is TRBJ1-2; TRBD1 is possibly the D segment (6 matching bases). The V and J ends are trimmed by 6 bases and 4 bases, leaving 22 bases between them. Including the terminal cysteine and phenylalanine, the CDR3 comprises 16 residues. Only the CDR3 DNA is retained, 48 bases long and in frame from the first base. CDR1 and CDR2 are read off the germline V gene as SGHDT and YYEEEE.